This TCR beta chain came from a study of cytomegalovirus exposure and HLA in healthy donors. Points from the study as a whole: Common viral pathogens seemed, in a later analysis, to connect with several of the most significant clusters. V segments that were indistinguishable, TRBV6-2 and TRBV6-3 among them, were omitted from analysis. The study labeled roughly 160 TCR beta chains cytomegalovirus-associated.

Primers: 60 Vbeta forward and 13 Jbeta reverse. The table came from immunoSEQ multiplex PCR; TCRdb's copy has only in-frame clones and leaves some out. The data show over 130,000 clones, approximately 85% seen once. Points on this clone: Its matching antigen is unknown.

Per the germline V gene, CDR1 is SEHNR and CDR2 is FQNEAQ (reference sequence). V was clipped by 2 bases and J by 9 bases, with 13 bases between them. CDR3 length equals 13 residues. Sequences were obtained from PBMCs. This clonotype was obtained from a woman between 40 and 50 years old in good health and CMV-seronegative. The chain has TRBV7-9 and TRBJ2-5; D may be TRBD2 (5 bases). CDR3: CASSLKQLEAQYF. The CDR3 DNA sequence: TGTGCCAGCAGCTTAAAACAGTTGGAGGCCCAGTACTTC.